Listed below are T cell receptor beta chains from one sample, sequenced in a study of shared clonotypes between healthy human individuals. The method was immunoSEQ multiplex PCR; TCRdb's version includes in-frame clones alone and lacks a portion of them. The sample lists some 900,000 clones, approximately 80% seen once, with approximately 1.5% in the top ten. Source material: memory CD4+ T cells sorted from blood. The receptors were sampled from a man aged 18 to 35 in good health. The CDR3 runs from the conserved cysteine through the conserved F or W. A D gene is named only where the DNA matches it firmly. Clone size is shown for a subset of rows, as once, few, many or a class of expanded clone.

v_call: TRBV7-8; d_call: TRBD2; j_call: TRBJ2-3; clone_size: NA; cdr3_nt: TGTGCCAGCGGACTAGCGGGCACAGATACGCAGTATTTT; cdr3_aa: CASGLAGTDTQYF
v_call: TRBV5-8; d_call: NA; j_call: TRBJ1-5; clone_size: NA; cdr3_nt: TGTGCCAGCAGCTTGAATAATCAGCCCCAGCATTTT; cdr3_aa: CASSLNNQPQHF
v_call: TRBV5-1; d_call: NA; j_call: TRBJ1-6; clone_size: once; cdr3_nt: TGCGCCAGCAGCTTGGCAGGGCTAAGTGATTCACCCCTCCACTTT; cdr3_aa: CASSLAGLSDSPLHF
v_call: TRBV6-5; d_call: NA; j_call: TRBJ1-2; clone_size: NA; cdr3_nt: TGTGCCAGCACCGATCATGCCAACTCGTATGGCTACACCTTC; cdr3_aa: CASTDHANSYGYTF
v_call: TRBV5-4; d_call: TRBD1; j_call: TRBJ1-3; clone_size: NA; cdr3_nt: TGTGCCAGCAGCCAGGACAGGGCTGGAAACACCATATATTTT; cdr3_aa: CASSQDRAGNTIYF
v_call: TRBV7-6; d_call: TRBD2; j_call: TRBJ2-5; clone_size: once; cdr3_nt: TGTGCCAGCAGCCCTACCGGGACTACCAAAGAGACCCAGTACTTC; cdr3_aa: CASSPTGTTKETQYF
v_call: TRBV7-2; d_call: TRBD2; j_call: TRBJ2-1; clone_size: NA; cdr3_nt: TGTGCCAGCAGCCACCCCCAGGGCGGGAGAGGTCAGTTCTTC; cdr3_aa: CASSHPQGGRGQFF
v_call: TRBV19; d_call: NA; j_call: TRBJ2-7; clone_size: NA; cdr3_nt: TGTGCCCGTAGTATGGCAGGATCCTACGAGCAGTACTTC; cdr3_aa: CARSMAGSYEQYF
v_call: TRBV11-2; d_call: NA; j_call: TRBJ2-2; clone_size: many; cdr3_nt: TGTGCCAGCAGCACTCTCACTCTGAACACCGGGGAGCTGTTTTTT; cdr3_aa: CASSTLTLNTGELFF
v_call: TRBV4-1; d_call: TRBD1; j_call: TRBJ1-2; clone_size: NA; cdr3_nt: TGCGCCAGCAGCCCCAGACAGGGGGAGATCTATGGCTACACCTTC; cdr3_aa: CASSPRQGEIYGYTF
v_call: TRBV30; d_call: NA; j_call: TRBJ1-4; clone_size: NA; cdr3_nt: TGTGCCTGGGAAGGGGAAACTAATGAAAAACTGTTTTTT; cdr3_aa: CAWEGETNEKLFF
v_call: TRBV5-1; d_call: TRBD1; j_call: TRBJ1-2; clone_size: NA; cdr3_nt: TGCGCCAGCAGCTTGGGGGACAGCTCTTCTAACTATGGCTACACCTTC; cdr3_aa: CASSLGDSSSNYGYTF
v_call: TRBV6-1; d_call: NA; j_call: TRBJ1-3; clone_size: NA; cdr3_nt: TGTGCCAGCAGTGAATTGGGACACAACTCTGGAAACACCATATATTTT; cdr3_aa: CASSELGHNSGNTIYF
v_call: TRBV5-6; d_call: TRBD1; j_call: TRBJ1-2; clone_size: NA; cdr3_nt: TGTGCCAGCAGCTTGGCAGGGGGCGATGGCTACACCTTC; cdr3_aa: CASSLAGGDGYTF
v_call: TRBV2; d_call: NA; j_call: TRBJ2-1; clone_size: NA; cdr3_nt: TGTGCCAGCGGGCAGGAGGAGCTCTACAATGAGCAGTTCTTC; cdr3_aa: CASGQEELYNEQFF
v_call: TRBV15; d_call: TRBD2; j_call: TRBJ2-1; clone_size: NA; cdr3_nt: TGTGCCACCAGCAGAGAAAGGGCGGGGGGCTTCAATGAGCAGTTCTTC; cdr3_aa: CATSRERAGGFNEQFF
v_call: TRBV11-2; d_call: TRBD1; j_call: TRBJ2-7; clone_size: NA; cdr3_nt: TGTGCCAGCCTGGGACAGGGGGCGGTCGAGCAGTACTTC; cdr3_aa: CASLGQGAVEQYF
v_call: TRBV19; d_call: NA; j_call: TRBJ1-4; clone_size: NA; cdr3_nt: TGTGCCAGTAGTATAGTCCTTAACTCCAAGGGTGAAAAACTGTTTTTT; cdr3_aa: CASSIVLNSKGEKLFF
v_call: TRBV6-5; d_call: NA; j_call: TRBJ1-5; clone_size: NA; cdr3_nt: TGTGCCAGCCGACAGACGAGCAATCAGCCCCAGCATTTT; cdr3_aa: CASRQTSNQPQHF
v_call: TRBV5-4; d_call: NA; j_call: TRBJ2-3; clone_size: NA; cdr3_nt: TGTGCCAGCAGCTTCCAGGCCACGCAGTATTTT; cdr3_aa: CASSFQATQYF
v_call: TRBV4-1; d_call: NA; j_call: TRBJ2-7; clone_size: NA; cdr3_nt: TGCGCCAGCAGTCTGTTGACGGAGGGGCCCTACGAGCAGTACTTC; cdr3_aa: CASSLLTEGPYEQYF
v_call: TRBV9; d_call: TRBD2; j_call: TRBJ2-1; clone_size: once; cdr3_nt: TGTGCCAGCAGCCTCGGACTAGCGGGGGGTGTCTACAATGAGCAGTTCTTC; cdr3_aa: CASSLGLAGGVYNEQFF
v_call: TRBV7-2; d_call: NA; j_call: TRBJ1-5; clone_size: few; cdr3_nt: TGTGCCAGCAGCTTAGATCAGGGAAGTCAGCCCCAGCATTTT; cdr3_aa: CASSLDQGSQPQHF
v_call: TRBV29-1; d_call: NA; j_call: TRBJ2-7; clone_size: NA; cdr3_nt: TGCAGCGTTCCAGGATCCTCCTACGAGCAGTACTTC; cdr3_aa: CSVPGSSYEQYF
v_call: TRBV7-9; d_call: NA; j_call: TRBJ1-1; clone_size: NA; cdr3_nt: TGTGCCTCAAAGGGAGACGGGAACACTGAAGCTTTCTTT; cdr3_aa: CASKGDGNTEAFF
v_call: TRBV2; d_call: TRBD1; j_call: TRBJ1-2; clone_size: NA; cdr3_nt: TGTGCCAGTTCCGGACAGGGGGCGAGGGATGGCTACACCTTC; cdr3_aa: CASSGQGARDGYTF
v_call: TRBV30; d_call: NA; j_call: TRBJ1-1; clone_size: NA; cdr3_nt: TGTGCCTGGAACGGGGGAAGGAACACTGAAGCTTTCTTT; cdr3_aa: CAWNGGRNTEAFF
v_call: TRBV2; d_call: NA; j_call: TRBJ1-6; clone_size: once; cdr3_nt: TGTGCCAGCAGTGTGGGGCAGGGTAGGAGTTCACCCCTCCACTTT; cdr3_aa: CASSVGQGRSSPLHF
v_call: TRBV18; d_call: TRBD1; j_call: TRBJ2-7; clone_size: NA; cdr3_nt: TGTGCCAGCTCCCCGGACAGGCCCGAAGGGAAGCAGTACTTC; cdr3_aa: CASSPDRPEGKQYF
v_call: TRBV5-1; d_call: NA; j_call: TRBJ2-5; clone_size: NA; cdr3_nt: TGCGCCAGCCGAACTAGGACGGGAGAGACCCAGTACTTC; cdr3_aa: CASRTRTGETQYF
v_call: TRBV5-1; d_call: NA; j_call: TRBJ2-3; clone_size: many; cdr3_nt: TGCGCCAGCAGCTTGGGTGGGAACACAGATACGCAGTATTTT; cdr3_aa: CASSLGGNTDTQYF
v_call: TRBV5-4; d_call: TRBD2; j_call: TRBJ2-5; clone_size: NA; cdr3_nt: TGTGCCAGCAGCCGTGGGACTAGCGGGGGGCAAGAGACCCAGTACTTC; cdr3_aa: CASSRGTSGGQETQYF
v_call: TRBV5-5; d_call: NA; j_call: TRBJ2-7; clone_size: few; cdr3_nt: TGTGCCAGCAGCTTGGAAGGGGTCGGCAACGAGCAGTACTTC; cdr3_aa: CASSLEGVGNEQYF
v_call: TRBV10-3; d_call: TRBD1; j_call: TRBJ1-2; clone_size: NA; cdr3_nt: TGTGCCATCAGTGAGTCGTGGACAGGGAATGATCTCACCTTC; cdr3_aa: CAISESWTGNDLTF
v_call: TRBV7-9; d_call: TRBD2; j_call: TRBJ2-1; clone_size: once; cdr3_nt: TGTGCCAGCAGCTTAAGGGGGACTAGCGGGCTAACCCTTTACAATGAGCAGTTCTTC; cdr3_aa: CASSLRGTSGLTLYNEQFF
v_call: TRBV2; d_call: NA; j_call: TRBJ1-5; clone_size: once; cdr3_nt: TGTGCCAGCAGTGGAGAACAGGGAAGCAATCAGCCCCAGCATTTT; cdr3_aa: CASSGEQGSNQPQHF
v_call: TRBV30; d_call: NA; j_call: TRBJ1-2; clone_size: NA; cdr3_nt: TGTGCCGGCTCCCGTGACAGGAGCTATGGCTACACCTTC; cdr3_aa: CAGSRDRSYGYTF
v_call: TRBV6-1; d_call: NA; j_call: TRBJ1-4; clone_size: NA; cdr3_nt: TGTGCCAGCCTCCGGAGTTATAATGAAAAACTGTTTTTT; cdr3_aa: CASLRSYNEKLFF
v_call: TRBV5-1; d_call: TRBD2; j_call: TRBJ2-2; clone_size: many; cdr3_nt: TGCGCCAGCAGCGAATTAGCGGGAGGATCGACCGGGGAGCTGTTTTTT; cdr3_aa: CASSELAGGSTGELFF
v_call: TRBV28; d_call: TRBD1; j_call: TRBJ2-5; clone_size: few; cdr3_nt: TGTGCCAGCAGTTTATTCTTCAAGACAGGGAGCCAAGAGACCCAGTACTTC; cdr3_aa: CASSLFFKTGSQETQYF
v_call: TRBV5-1; d_call: NA; j_call: TRBJ2-3; clone_size: NA; cdr3_nt: TGCGCCAGCAACCGCGGCCCCACAGATACGCAGTATTTT; cdr3_aa: CASNRGPTDTQYF
v_call: TRBV5-4; d_call: TRBD2; j_call: TRBJ2-4; clone_size: NA; cdr3_nt: TGTGCCAGCAGCTTGGGGACTAGCGGGGCCAAAAACATTCAGTACTTC; cdr3_aa: CASSLGTSGAKNIQYF
v_call: TRBV30; d_call: NA; j_call: TRBJ2-1; clone_size: NA; cdr3_nt: TGTGCCTTCCAGGCCCGGGGTTCCTACAATGAGCAGTTCTTC; cdr3_aa: CAFQARGSYNEQFF
v_call: TRBV30; d_call: NA; j_call: TRBJ2-7; clone_size: NA; cdr3_nt: TGTGCCTGGAGTGTACGGACCGATTTCTACGAGCAGTACTTC; cdr3_aa: CAWSVRTDFYEQYF
v_call: TRBV7-9; d_call: NA; j_call: TRBJ1-4; clone_size: few; cdr3_nt: TGTGCCAGCAGCCAGGCAGGGTCGAGTGAAAAACTGTTTTTT; cdr3_aa: CASSQAGSSEKLFF
v_call: TRBV5-1; d_call: NA; j_call: TRBJ2-2; clone_size: once; cdr3_nt: TGCGCCAGCAGCTTGCCCGGGGAGCTGTTTTTT; cdr3_aa: CASSLPGELFF
v_call: TRBV4-1; d_call: NA; j_call: TRBJ1-1; clone_size: few; cdr3_nt: TGCGCCAGCAGCCTTTCCCCCCTGTCGACTGAAGCTTTCTTT; cdr3_aa: CASSLSPLSTEAFF
v_call: TRBV9; d_call: NA; j_call: TRBJ2-1; clone_size: NA; cdr3_nt: TGTGCCAGCAGCTTGAGCCAGGGTGAGCAGTTCTTC; cdr3_aa: CASSLSQGEQFF
v_call: TRBV2; d_call: TRBD1; j_call: TRBJ2-3; clone_size: few; cdr3_nt: TGTGCCAGCAGCCTTTCTCCAGGGGGTAGCACAGATACGCAGTATTTT; cdr3_aa: CASSLSPGGSTDTQYF
v_call: TRBV19; d_call: NA; j_call: TRBJ1-1; clone_size: NA; cdr3_nt: TGTGCCAGTAGTCAACAAGGGAGCACTGAAGCTTTCTTT; cdr3_aa: CASSQQGSTEAFF
v_call: TRBV10-1; d_call: NA; j_call: TRBJ2-7; clone_size: few; cdr3_nt: TGCGCCAGCAGTGAGTCTTCGCGGGGGCAGTACTTC; cdr3_aa: CASSESSRGQYF
v_call: TRBV11-2; d_call: NA; j_call: TRBJ2-1; clone_size: NA; cdr3_nt: TGTGCCAGCAGCTTCGGGGAGAGGAATGAGCAGTTCTTC; cdr3_aa: CASSFGERNEQFF
v_call: TRBV7-9; d_call: NA; j_call: TRBJ2-3; clone_size: NA; cdr3_nt: TGTGCCAGCAGGGGGGACGGGGATACGCAGTATTTT; cdr3_aa: CASRGDGDTQYF
v_call: TRBV5-6; d_call: TRBD2; j_call: TRBJ2-7; clone_size: NA; cdr3_nt: TGTGCCAGCAGCATAGGACTAGCGGGTTCCTACGAGCAGTACTTC; cdr3_aa: CASSIGLAGSYEQYF
v_call: TRBV29-1; d_call: TRBD2; j_call: TRBJ2-3; clone_size: NA; cdr3_nt: TGCAGCGTCGGACCTAGCGGGGGGGGAGCAGATACGCAGTATTTT; cdr3_aa: CSVGPSGGGADTQYF
v_call: TRBV6-1; d_call: NA; j_call: TRBJ1-1; clone_size: NA; cdr3_nt: TGTGCCAGCAGTGATCAAGGGGGTCAAGCTTTCTTT; cdr3_aa: CASSDQGGQAFF
v_call: TRBV5-1; d_call: NA; j_call: TRBJ1-2; clone_size: NA; cdr3_nt: TGCGCCAGCAGCTTGGACCCAAGGGAACGCCAAGGCTACACCTTC; cdr3_aa: CASSLDPRERQGYTF